Listed below are T cell receptor beta chains from one sample, sequenced in a study of early T cells in non-severe SARS-CoV-2 infection. TCRdb recomputed calls from the 5' RACE reads with MiXCR, one row per CDR3 protein. Among approximately 41,000 distinct CDR3 sequences, about 5% were seen once, and the ten largest hold roughly 16%. Sequenced material: whole blood. These receptors all come from an adult who was a healthcare worker with PCR-confirmed SARS-CoV-2 infection or an uninfected control (not recorded which). Each CDR3 is given without its conserved first and last residue. Each record gives: CDR3 protein, V gene, clone size, J gene. Size is omitted from some rows. Given values are once, few, many or a class for expanded clones.

ASSLRGDQETQY TRBV12-3/TRBV12-4 few TRBJ2-5
ASSLGRWAYNEQF TRBV7-2 many TRBJ2-1
ASNPLRNSEAF TRBV6-6 few TRBJ1-1
ASSLQTGVQETQY TRBV7-9 many TRBJ2-5
ASRGGVADTQY TRBV6-6 many TRBJ2-3
ASSLDGGLRANVLT TRBV7-2 many TRBJ2-6
ATSDSGGDTQY TRBV24-1 - TRBJ2-3
ASSPRLAGVETQY TRBV6-6 few TRBJ2-5
RARSESHTDTQY TRBV20-1 once TRBJ2-3
ASRMTGLNTEAF TRBV12-3/TRBV12-4 many TRBJ1-1
ASSPTLGGEAF TRBV18 few TRBJ1-1
ASSQGRAREVYGYT TRBV3-1 - TRBJ1-2
AWSVFVDWTDTQY TRBV30 many TRBJ2-3
ASRLGLRGNTIY TRBV27 many TRBJ1-3
ASSSVSGELGEQY TRBV7-9 many TRBJ2-7
ASSSGSGGTYEQY TRBV5-1 many TRBJ2-7
ASRPQTGSEAF TRBV10-2 many TRBJ1-1
AISEPPGETQY TRBV10-3 many TRBJ2-5
ASSADPEGTQY TRBV5-1 many TRBJ2-5
ASRPREGGEKLF TRBV5-1 many TRBJ1-4
ASSGRGYQETQY TRBV6-1 many TRBJ2-5
ASSRLGETEAF TRBV7-8 many TRBJ1-1
ASSSRGDEKLF TRBV12-3/TRBV12-4 many TRBJ1-4